This T cell receptor beta chain was sequenced for a study of CD8 T cells in Susac syndrome. The CDR3 runs to 17 residues. With 7 bases removed from V and 4 bases from J, the gap between germline ends came to 23 bases. CDR1 and CDR2 from the germline V gene are MNHEY and SVGEGT. RNA was extracted with the RNeasy kit, and a quantity of roughly 0.5 to 1 ug was reverse transcribed using random hexamers. TCRdb processed the immunoSEQ multiplex PCR reads anew with MiXCR; each CDR3 protein has one entry. Among about 300,000 distinct CDR3 sequences listed, 75% to 85% were seen once. The sequence derives from a human donor with multiple sclerosis. The sample taken for sequencing was CD8+ T cells from PBMCs. The chain is built from TRBV6-2 or TRBV6-3 and TRBJ2-1; D is perhaps TRBD2 (7 bases). The CDR3 sequence is CASTLLEGGRGYNEQFF. DNA of the CDR3: TGTGCCAGCACCCTACTCGAGGGGGGGCGGGGTTACAATGAGCAGTTCTTC.